This paragraph covers one T cell receptor beta chain sequence. Its antigen remains undetermined. Base qualities are not provided; no much larger clone lies one nucleotide away. Other DNA sequences in this specimen translate into the identical CDR3. In the prospective study, participants were roughly 18 to 100 years old, resided in 20 to 30 geographic areas of the United States, and were enrolled through a virtual design. In the prospective study, participants were assigned to cohorts based on the clinical history participants reported in a screening survey and a study questionnaire. In the prospective study, whole blood, serum and a nasopharyngeal or oropharyngeal swab were collected from each participant by mobile phlebotomists. Participants in the prospective study had the option to provide additional blood draws and questionnaires over a roughly two-month period. Blood samples from the prospective study were shipped frozen or at room temperature prior to DNA extraction.

These data originate in a study of blood T cell repertoires in COVID-19 (TCRdb year 2020). The study in broad terms: Collaborator samples came from the United States, Italy and Spain and covered acute and convalescent phases of COVID-19. The prospective study material was composed of cDNA or gDNA derived from T cells, B-cell-depleted T cells, or PBMCs. Where available, HLA class I and class II types were obtained from metadata supplied by the sample provider rather than from assay-based typing. The repertoires were released in a freely available public database meant as a resource for research on the immune response to SARS-CoV-2. The sample metadata nearly always contained a de-identified subject ID, COVID-19 status, age in years and sex. The samples were drawn from two sources: the first 160 participants of the ongoing ImmuneRACE study, and fewer than 1,500 subjects contributed by 6 global collaborators. Deeply sampled blood TCRbeta repertoires from subjects exposed to, actively infected with, or recovered from COVID-19 were included in the dataset. Summary of the overall study and its limitations: Clinical and demographic metadata were provided uncurated, with the amount varying by source and participant.

TCRbeta CDR3 regions were amplified from genomic DNA by means of the immunoSEQ Assay, a bias-controlled multiplex PCR. Per the source publication's procedure: Within the assay, amplification of reference gene primers was used to estimate how many nucleated cells each sample contained. To quantify the absolute abundance of each unique TCRbeta CDR3 rearrangement, sequence reads were collapsed and filtered. For each sample, productive Simpson clonality was calculated as the square root of Simpson's diversity index over productive rearrangements. In its TCRdb copy, this immuneACCESS table keeps in-frame sequences only and misses some clones. Where compared with another copy, unresolved V genes explain less than half of these, and the others have no known cause. The V and J calls and clone size come from that table; D and trimming were worked out from the DNA. The sample has approximately 140,000 clones on record, around 80% of them singletons. The ten biggest clones cover 2% to 3% of the sample.

The CDR3 holds 13 amino acids from the cysteine to the phenylalanine. Only the CDR3 part of the read is kept: 39 bases, read in frame from the first base. The junction shows trimming of 6 bases on V and 2 bases on J, and the gene matches do not reach 3 bases of it. The germline V gene encodes CDR1 SGHTA and CDR2 FQGTGA. The sequencing sample was made of PBMCs or T cells enriched from blood (not recorded which). The sequence is built from TRBV7-3 and TRBJ1-2; TRBD1 aligns with 7 central bases. The clonotype originates from a man between 40 and 49 years old with acute COVID-19. The DNA reads as follows: TGTGCCAGCAGTTCGGGACAGAACTATGGCTACACCTTC. Translated, it gives CASSSGQNYGYTF.